Listed below are T cell receptor beta chains from one sample, sequenced in a study of blood T cell repertoires in COVID-19. The data were produced by immunoSEQ multiplex PCR, yet TCRdb's version contains in-frame clones alone and is incomplete. The table has under 300,000 clones, approximately 90% seen once. What was sequenced was PBMCs or T cells enriched from blood (not recorded which). The source of these receptors is a woman in her thirties or forties with acute COVID-19. CDR3s include the opening cysteine and the closing phenylalanine or tryptophan. The order of the fields is V gene, J gene, D gene, clone size, CDR3 protein, CDR3 DNA. D genes are given only for firm matches. A row's size may be missing; if present it is once, few, many or a size class.

TRBV28	TRBJ1-6	.	.	CASRASSWSSYNSPLHF	TGTGCCAGCAGGGCATCGAGTTGGAGCTCCTATAATTCACCCCTCCACTTT
TRBV12-3/TRBV12-4	TRBJ1-2	.	.	CASSFSRQGYTF	TGTGCCAGCAGTTTTTCGAGACAAGGCTACACCTTC
TRBV7-8	TRBJ2-1	TRBD1	.	CASSRLPGQGAYNEQFF	TGTGCCAGCAGCCGCTTACCGGGACAGGGGGCCTACAATGAGCAGTTCTTC
TRBV7-9	TRBJ2-7	TRBD1	.	CASSRDSSYEQYF	TGTGCCAGCAGCCGGGACAGCTCCTACGAGCAGTACTTC
TRBV30	TRBJ1-2	TRBD1	.	CAWSVGTGGLYGYTF	TGTGCCTGGAGTGTAGGGACAGGGGGTCTATATGGCTACACCTTC
TRBV19	TRBJ1-3	.	.	CASRQVETGGNTIYF	TGTGCCAGTCGCCAGGTCGAGACAGGTGGAAACACCATATATTTT
TRBV29-1	TRBJ1-2	TRBD1	.	CSVEGGQGRAYGYTF	TGCAGCGTTGAAGGGGGACAGGGGAGGGCCTATGGCTACACCTTC
TRBV6-5	TRBJ1-2	TRBD1	.	CASSQGQGFYGYTF	TGTGCCAGCAGTCAGGGACAGGGATTCTATGGCTACACCTTC
TRBV27	TRBJ1-2	.	.	CASKGGEFYGYTF	TGTGCCAGCAAAGGAGGGGAGTTTTATGGCTACACCTTC
TRBV2	TRBJ2-2	.	.	CASRAGTSNTGELFF	TGTGCCAGCAGGGCCGGGACTTCGAACACCGGGGAGCTGTTTTTT
TRBV9	TRBJ2-1	.	.	CASSVEGRGLAALSSYNEQFF	TGTGCCAGCAGCGTAGAGGGGCGGGGGCTAGCGGCCCTCAGCTCCTACAATGAGCAGTTCTTC
TRBV9	TRBJ2-3	.	.	CASSAGGGTSGSTDTQYF	TGTGCCAGCAGCGCTGGAGGGGGCACTAGCGGAAGCACAGATACGCAGTATTTT
TRBV2	TRBJ2-7	.	.	CASSEAARSSYEQYF	TGTGCCAGCAGTGAAGCGGCTCGAAGCTCCTACGAGCAGTACTTC
TRBV4-3	TRBJ2-7	TRBD2	.	CASSQDLSRTSGSFSGSYEQYF	TGCGCCAGCAGCCAAGATTTATCCCGGACTAGCGGGAGCTTCTCCGGGTCCTACGAGCAGTACTTC
TRBV7-8	TRBJ1-2	.	.	CASSSQTLNYGYTF	TGTGCCAGCAGCTCTCAGACACTTAACTATGGCTACACCTTC
TRBV4-3	TRBJ1-6	.	once	CASSQEWQGDSPLHF	TGCGCCAGCAGCCAAGAATGGCAGGGTGATTCACCCCTCCACTTT
TRBV4-1	TRBJ2-2	.	.	CASSPQGALRFGNTGELFF	TGCGCCAGCAGCCCTCAAGGGGCCTTGAGGTTTGGGAACACCGGGGAGCTGTTTTTT